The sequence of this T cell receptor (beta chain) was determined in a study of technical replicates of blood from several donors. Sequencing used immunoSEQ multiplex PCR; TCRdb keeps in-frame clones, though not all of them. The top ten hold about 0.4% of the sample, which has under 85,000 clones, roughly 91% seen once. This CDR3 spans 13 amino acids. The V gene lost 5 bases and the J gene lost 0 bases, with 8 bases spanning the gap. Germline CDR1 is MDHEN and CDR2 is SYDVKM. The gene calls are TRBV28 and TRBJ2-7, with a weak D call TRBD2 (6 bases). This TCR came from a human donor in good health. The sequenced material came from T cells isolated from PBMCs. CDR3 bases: TGTGCCAGCAGTCGGACTAACTCCTACGAGCAGTACTTC. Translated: CASSRTNSYEQYF.